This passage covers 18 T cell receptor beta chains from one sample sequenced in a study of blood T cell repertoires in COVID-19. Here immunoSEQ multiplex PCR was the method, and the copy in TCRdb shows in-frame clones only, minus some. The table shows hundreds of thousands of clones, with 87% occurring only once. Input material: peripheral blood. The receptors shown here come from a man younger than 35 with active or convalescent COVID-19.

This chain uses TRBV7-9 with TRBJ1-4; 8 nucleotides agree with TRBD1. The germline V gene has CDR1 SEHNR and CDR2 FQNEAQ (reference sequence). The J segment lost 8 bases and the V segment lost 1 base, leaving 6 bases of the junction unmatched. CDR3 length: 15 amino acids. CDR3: CASSLGQGADEKLFF. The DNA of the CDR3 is TGTGCCAGCAGCTTAGGGCAGGGGGCGGACGAAAAACTGTTTTTT.

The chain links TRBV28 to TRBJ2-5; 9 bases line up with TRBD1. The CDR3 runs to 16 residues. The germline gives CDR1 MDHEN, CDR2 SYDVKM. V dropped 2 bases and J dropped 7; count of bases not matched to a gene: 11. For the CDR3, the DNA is TGTGCCAGCAGTTTACTAAGAGGGACAGGGATGGGGACCCAGTACTTC. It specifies CASSLLRGTGMGTQYF.

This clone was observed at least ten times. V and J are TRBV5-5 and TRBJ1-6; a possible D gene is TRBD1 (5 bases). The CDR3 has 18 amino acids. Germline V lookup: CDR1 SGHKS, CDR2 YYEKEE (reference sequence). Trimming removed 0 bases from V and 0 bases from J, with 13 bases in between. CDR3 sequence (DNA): TGTGCCAGCAGCTTGGGACAGCTACCCTACTCCTATAATTCACCCCTCCACTTT. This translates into CASSLGQLPYSYNSPLHF.

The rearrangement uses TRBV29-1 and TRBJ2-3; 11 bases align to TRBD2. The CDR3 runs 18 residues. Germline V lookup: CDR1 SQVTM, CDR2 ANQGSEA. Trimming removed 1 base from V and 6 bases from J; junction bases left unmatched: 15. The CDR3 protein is CSVEVLPGLAGGLDTQYF. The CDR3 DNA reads TGCAGCGTTGAAGTCCTGCCGGGGCTAGCGGGGGGACTTGATACGCAGTATTTT.

In nucleotides, the CDR3 is TGCGCCAGCAGTCAATCCCCCCTTCGGGAGAGAGCTAATGAAAAACTGTTTTTT. It is translated as CASSQSPLRERANEKLFF. The gene calls are TRBV23-1 and TRBJ1-4; D is unclear. TRBV23-1 is an ORF, and what it does is uncertain. The CDR3 is made up of 18 amino acids. Deletions cut 0 bases from V and 3 bases from J, with 17 bases between.

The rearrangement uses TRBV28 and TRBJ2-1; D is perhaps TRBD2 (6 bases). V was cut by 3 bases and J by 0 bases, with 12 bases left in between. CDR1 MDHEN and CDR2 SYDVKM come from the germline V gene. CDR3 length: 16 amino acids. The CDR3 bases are TGTGCCAGCAGTTTGGTGGGAGCGGGCTCCTACAATGAGCAGTTCTTC. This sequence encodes CASSLVGAGSYNEQFF.

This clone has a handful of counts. Written as DNA, the CDR3 is TGTGCCAGCAGCCTGCGAGGAAGCGGGAGTACTTACGAGCAGTACTTC. Its protein product is CASSLRGSGSTYEQYF. This sequence joins TRBV7-8 and TRBJ2-7; 8 bases line up with TRBD2. Unmatched junction bases numbered 13, after V lost 5 bases and J lost 4 bases. Per germline, CDR1 SGHVS and CDR2 FQNEAQ. This CDR3 comprises 16 residues. The full variable domain, its missing parts supplied by reference TRBV7-8 and TRBJ2-7, is GAGVSQSPRYKVAKRGQDVALRCDPISGHVSLFWYQQALGQGPEFLTYFQNEAQLDKSGLPSDRFFAERPEGSVSTLKIQRTQQEDSAVYLCASSLRGSGSTYEQYFGPGTRLTVT.

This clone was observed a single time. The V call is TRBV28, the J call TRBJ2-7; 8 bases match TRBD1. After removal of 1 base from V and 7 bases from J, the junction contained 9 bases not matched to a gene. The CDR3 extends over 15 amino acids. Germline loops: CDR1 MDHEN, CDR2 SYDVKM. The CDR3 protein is CASSLLGTGSHEQYF. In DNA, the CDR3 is TGTGCCAGCAGTTTATTGGGGACAGGCTCCCATGAGCAGTACTTC. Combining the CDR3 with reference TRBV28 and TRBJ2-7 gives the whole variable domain DVKVTQSSRYLVKRTGEKVFLECVQDMDHENMFWYRQDPGLGLRLIYFSYDVKMKEKGDIPEGYSVSREKKERFSLILESASTNQTSMYLCASSLLGTGSHEQYFGPGTRLTVT.

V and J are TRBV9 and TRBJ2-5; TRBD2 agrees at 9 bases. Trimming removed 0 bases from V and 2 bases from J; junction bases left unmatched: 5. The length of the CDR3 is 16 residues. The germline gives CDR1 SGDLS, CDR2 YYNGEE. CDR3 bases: TGTGCCAGCAGCGTAGATTCTAGCGGGGTACAAGAGACCCAGTACTTC. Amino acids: CASSVDSSGVQETQYF.

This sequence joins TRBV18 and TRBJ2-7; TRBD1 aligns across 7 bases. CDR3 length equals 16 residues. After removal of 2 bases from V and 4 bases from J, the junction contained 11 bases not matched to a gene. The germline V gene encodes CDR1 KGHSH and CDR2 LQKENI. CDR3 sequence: CASSPTLAGTVYEQYF. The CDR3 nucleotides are TGTGCCAGCTCACCAACTCTGGCCGGGACAGTATACGAGCAGTACTTC.

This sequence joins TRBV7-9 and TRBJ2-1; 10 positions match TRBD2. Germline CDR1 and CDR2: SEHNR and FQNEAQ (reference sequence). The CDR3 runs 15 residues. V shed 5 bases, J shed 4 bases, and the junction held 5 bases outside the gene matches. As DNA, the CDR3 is TGTGCCAGCAGCCTAGGGACTAGCGATTACAATGAGCAGTTCTTC. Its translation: CASSLGTSDYNEQFF.

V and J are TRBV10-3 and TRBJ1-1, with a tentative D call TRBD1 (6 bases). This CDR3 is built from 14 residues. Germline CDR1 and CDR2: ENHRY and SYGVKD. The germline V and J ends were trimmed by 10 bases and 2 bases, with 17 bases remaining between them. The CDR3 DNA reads TGTGCCACCCTTAAGGACAGAATCAACACTGAAGCTTTCTTT. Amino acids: CATLKDRINTEAFF.

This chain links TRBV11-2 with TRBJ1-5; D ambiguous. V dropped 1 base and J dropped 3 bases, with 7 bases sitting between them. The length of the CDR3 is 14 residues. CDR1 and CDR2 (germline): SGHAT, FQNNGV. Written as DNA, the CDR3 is TGTGCCAGCAGCTTAGCCGTTAACAATCAGCCCCAGCATTTT. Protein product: CASSLAVNNQPQHF.

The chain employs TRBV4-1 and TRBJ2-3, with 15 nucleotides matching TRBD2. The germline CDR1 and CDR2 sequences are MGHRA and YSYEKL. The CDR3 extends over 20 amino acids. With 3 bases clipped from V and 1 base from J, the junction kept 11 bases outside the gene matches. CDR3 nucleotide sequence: TGCGCCAGCAGCCAGACCGGACTAGCGGGGGGGATATATCGCACAGATACGCAGTATTTT. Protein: CASSQTGLAGGIYRTDTQYF.

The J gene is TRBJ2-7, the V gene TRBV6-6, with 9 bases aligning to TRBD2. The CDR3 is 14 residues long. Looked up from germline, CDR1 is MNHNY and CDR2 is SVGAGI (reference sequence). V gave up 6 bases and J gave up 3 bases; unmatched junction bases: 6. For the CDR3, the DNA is TGTGCCAGCAGGACGAGGCGGGAGGGCTACGAGCAGTACTTC. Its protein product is CASRTRREGYEQYF.

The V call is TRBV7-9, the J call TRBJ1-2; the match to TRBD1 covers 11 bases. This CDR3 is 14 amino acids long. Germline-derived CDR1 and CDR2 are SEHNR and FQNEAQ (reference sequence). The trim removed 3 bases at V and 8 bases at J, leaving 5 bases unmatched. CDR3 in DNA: TGTGCCAGCAGCTTCGGACAGGGGGCGCTGGGCTACACCTTC. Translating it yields CASSFGQGALGYTF.

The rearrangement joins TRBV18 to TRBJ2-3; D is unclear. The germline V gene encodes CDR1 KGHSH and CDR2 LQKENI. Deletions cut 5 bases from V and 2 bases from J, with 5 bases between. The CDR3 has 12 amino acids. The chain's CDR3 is CASSTPTDTQYF. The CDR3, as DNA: TGTGCCAGCTCAACTCCCACAGATACGCAGTATTTT. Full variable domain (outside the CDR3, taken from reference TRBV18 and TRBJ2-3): NAGVMQNPRHLVRRRGQEARLRCSPMKGHSHVYWYRQLPEEGLKFMVYLQKENIIDESGMPKERFSAEFPKEGPSILRIQQVVRGDSAAYFCASSTPTDTQYFGPGTRLTVL.

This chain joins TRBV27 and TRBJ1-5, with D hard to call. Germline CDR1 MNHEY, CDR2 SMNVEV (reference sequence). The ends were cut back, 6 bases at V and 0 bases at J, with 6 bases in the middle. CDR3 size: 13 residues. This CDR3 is CASSEYSNQPQHF. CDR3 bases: TGTGCCAGCAGCGAGTATAGCAATCAGCCCCAGCATTTT.